The 15 T cell receptor beta chains below were found in one sample sequenced in a study of blood T cell repertoires in COVID-19. Data came from immunoSEQ multiplex PCR; TCRdb stores just in-frame clones and leaves some out. There are approximately 280,000 clones in the sample; approximately 86% occur only once, and under 3% lies in the top ten. Sequenced material: PBMCs or T cells enriched from blood (not recorded which). Receptor source: a woman between 18 and 29 years old who had recovered from COVID-19.

This clone was counted between two and nine times. The CDR3 bases are TGTGCCAGTAGTATAGTTTTGGCGGGCTCTAATAGCTCCTACGAGCAGTACTTC. Protein: CASSIVLAGSNSSYEQYF. The chain links TRBV19 to TRBJ2-7; D is perhaps TRBD2 (5 bases). CDR3 length: 18 amino acids. V gave up 1 base and J gave up 0 bases, with 19 bases separating them. Germline CDR1 is LNHDA and CDR2 is SQIVND (reference sequence).

The genes are TRBV28 and TRBJ2-7, with 10 nucleotides matching TRBD1. The ends lost 5 bases at V and 7 bases at J; junction bases unmatched: 8. Germline values: CDR1 MDHEN, CDR2 SYDVKM. The CDR3 is 14 amino acids. The CDR3 protein is CASSNRDRGGEQYF. The CDR3 DNA sequence: TGTGCCAGCAGTAACCGGGACAGGGGAGGAGAGCAGTACTTC. Full variable domain (missing parts from reference TRBV28 and TRBJ2-7): DVKVTQSSRYLVKRTGEKVFLECVQDMDHENMFWYRQDPGLGLRLIYFSYDVKMKEKGDIPEGYSVSREKKERFSLILESASTNQTSMYLCASSNRDRGGEQYFGPGTRLTVT.

The chain joins TRBV7-9 to TRBJ2-1, with 11 positions matching TRBD2. Germline CDR1 reads SEHNR; CDR2 reads FQNEAQ (reference sequence). With 2 bases clipped from V and 7 bases from J, the junction kept 13 bases outside the gene matches. This CDR3 spans 18 amino acids. CDR3 bases: TGTGCCAGCAGCTTAACGAGAAAGACTAGCGGGACGGGGAATGAGCAGTTCTTC. Its protein product is CASSLTRKTSGTGNEQFF.

The genes are TRBV11-3 and TRBJ1-3; 9 nucleotides agree with TRBD1. This CDR3 contains 20 residues. Germline values: CDR1 SGHNT, CDR2 YENEEA. The V and J ends lost 5 bases and 4 bases, in that order; junction bases with no gene match: 21. CDR3: CASSDPWTGAQITAGNTIYF. As DNA, the CDR3 is TGTGCCAGCAGCGACCCCTGGACAGGGGCGCAGATTACCGCCGGAAACACCATATATTTT.

CDR3 amino acids: CASRHTRGRDGETQYF. As DNA, the CDR3 is TGTGCCAGTAGACACACTAGGGGGAGGGATGGGGAGACCCAGTACTTC. The chain employs TRBV19 and TRBJ2-5; D perhaps matches TRBD2 (7 bases). V was shortened by 6 bases and J by 5 bases, with 22 bases between the two germline ends. Germline V CDR1 and CDR2: LNHDA, SQIVND (reference sequence). This CDR3 is 16 amino acids long.

The chain carries TRBV23-1 and TRBJ2-1, with 8 positions matching TRBD1. TRBV23-1 is given ORF status, its function remaining uncertain. The CDR3 runs to 21 residues. J gave up 14 bases and V 4 bases, and 34 bases lay outside the gene matches. Here the CDR3 reads CASSPHQLRARGRLDRTIKFF. CDR3 nucleotide sequence: TGCGCCAGCAGTCCTCACCAACTCAGAGCCAGGGGGCGCTTAGACCGCACCATAAAGTTCTTC.

The V call is TRBV14, the J call TRBJ1-2; D remains unclear. The CDR3 contains 13 residues. Germline V gene data show CDR1 as SGHDN and CDR2 as FVKESK. The V and J ends lost 1 base and 4 bases respectively, with 7 bases between them. Here the CDR3 DNA reads TGTGCCAGCAGCCAAGCGGGAATCTATGGCTACACCTTC. This encodes CASSQAGIYGYTF.

The CDR3 DNA reads TGTGCCAGCAGCGTAGATAGCGGGAGCGGGGAGACCCAGTACTTC. Amino acid sequence: CASSVDSGSGETQYF. The chain uses TRBV9 and TRBJ2-5, with 9 bases lining up with TRBD2. The CDR3 has 15 residues. The J segment lost 5 bases and the V segment lost 0 bases, leaving 5 bases of the junction unmatched. Germline V gives CDR1 SGDLS, CDR2 YYNGEE.

The CDR3 sequence is CASSVASPGFFGYTF. CDR3 nucleotide sequence: TGTGCCAGCAGCGTAGCTTCTCCAGGGTTTTTCGGCTACACCTTC. The chain joins TRBV9 to TRBJ1-2; possible D gene TRBD1, 5 bases. The CDR3 is made up of 15 amino acids. V was trimmed by 0 bases and J by 8 bases, leaving 17 bases between them. The germline V gene has CDR1 SGDLS and CDR2 YYNGEE.

This clone was found once. V usage is TRBV11-3 and J usage is TRBJ2-3; possibly TRBD1 for D (6 bases). The length of the CDR3 is 16 residues. Germline V gene lookup returns CDR1 SGHNT and CDR2 YENEEA. Trimming stripped 5 bases from V and 4 bases from J, with 19 bases between. In DNA form, the CDR3 reads TGTGCCAGCAGCGCCATTTACAGGGCCCTCCCAGATACGCAGTATTTT. Encoded protein: CASSAIYRALPDTQYF.

The CDR3 sequence is CASSPTSAYNEQFF. In DNA, the CDR3 is TGTGCCAGCTCACCTACTAGCGCTTACAATGAGCAGTTCTTC. The chain couples TRBV18 to TRBJ2-1; 7 bases agree with TRBD2. The CDR3 loop spans 14 amino acids. CDR1 and CDR2 (germline): KGHSH, LQKENI. V shed 3 bases, J shed 4 bases, and the junction held 3 bases outside the gene matches.

The chain recombines TRBV14 with TRBJ2-2, with 9 bases lining up with TRBD1. This CDR3 has 14 residues. CDR1 is SGHDN and CDR2 is FVKESK in the germline V gene. With 4 bases clipped from V and 5 bases from J, the junction kept 2 bases outside the gene matches. The CDR3: CASSLQGATGELFF. CDR3 DNA sequence: TGTGCCAGCAGCCTACAGGGGGCTACCGGGGAGCTGTTTTTT.

The gene calls are TRBV5-1 and TRBJ2-2, with D uncertain. Germline CDR1 reads SGHRS; CDR2 reads YFSETQ. V lost 7 bases to trimming and J lost 0 bases, with 7 bases between them. The CDR3 has 13 residues. In DNA form, the CDR3 reads TGCGCCAGCGGCCAAACGAACACCGGGGAGCTGTTTTTT. It specifies CASGQTNTGELFF.

The rearrangement uses TRBV5-6 and TRBJ1-2, with a weak D call TRBD1 (5 bases). This CDR3 contains 15 residues. Germline CDR1 and CDR2: SGHDT and YYEEEE. The V gene lost 4 bases and the J gene lost 5 bases, with 18 bases spanning the gap. The CDR3 nucleotides read TGTGCCAGCAGCGCGATCAACAGGCGTAGTTATGGCTACACCTTC. Translated, it gives CASSAINRRSYGYTF.

The table lists this clone with a few counts. The chain carries TRBV24-1 and TRBJ1-5; TRBD1 matches at 10 bases. V lost 6 bases, J lost 6 bases, and 10 bases stayed unmatched. The CDR3 runs to 16 residues. Germline V gene data show CDR1 as KGHDR and CDR2 as SFDVKD. DNA of the CDR3: TGTGCCACCAGTCCCTCGACAGGGGGCTTGGGTCAGCCCCAGCATTTT. This encodes CATSPSTGGLGQPQHF.